This T cell receptor (beta chain) was recorded in a study of T cell changes during pregnancy in multiple sclerosis. Only in-frame clones appear in the TCRdb table, and some are missing; sequencing was by immunoSEQ multiplex PCR. The sample yields 40,000 to 50,000 clones, roughly 87% seen once. Germline loops: CDR1 SGHRS, CDR2 YFSETQ. This CDR3 has 15 amino acids. V shed 3 bases and J 2 bases; nucleotides not matched to a gene: 6. The clonotype was recovered from a female donor with multiple sclerosis, enrolled in a pregnancy study. The chain links TRBV5-1 to TRBJ1-2, with TRBD1 identical over 8 bases. The material was CD4+ T cells from peripheral blood mononuclear cells, obtained in the first trimester of pregnancy. The CDR3 sequence: CASSWGTGTNYGYTF. The DNA for the CDR3 is TGCGCCAGCAGCTGGGGGACAGGCACCAACTATGGCTACACCTTC. The whole variable domain, remainder taken from reference TRBV5-1 and TRBJ1-2, is KAGVTQTPRYLIKTRGQQVTLSCSPISGHRSVSWYQQTPGQGLQFLFEYFSETQRNKGNFPGRFSGRQFSNSRSEMNVSTLELGDSALYLCASSWGTGTNYGYTFGSGTRLTVV.